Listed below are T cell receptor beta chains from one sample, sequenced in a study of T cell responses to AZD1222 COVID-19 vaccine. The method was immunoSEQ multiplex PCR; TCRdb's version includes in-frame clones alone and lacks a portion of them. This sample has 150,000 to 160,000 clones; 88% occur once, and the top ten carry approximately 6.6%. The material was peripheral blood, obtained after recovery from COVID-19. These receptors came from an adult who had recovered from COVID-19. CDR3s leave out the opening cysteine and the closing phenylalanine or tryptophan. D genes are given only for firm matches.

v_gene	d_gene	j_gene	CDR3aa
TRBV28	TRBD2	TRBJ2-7	ASNPPGGYEQY
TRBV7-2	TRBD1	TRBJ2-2	ASGQGIYGGELF
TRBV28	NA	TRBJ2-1	ASSLFGGTPYNEQF
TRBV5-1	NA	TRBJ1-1	ASSLVAIRDFSEAF
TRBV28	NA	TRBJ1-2	ASSLRGYTGRGYT
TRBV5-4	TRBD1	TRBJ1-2	ASSAGTDQIYGYT
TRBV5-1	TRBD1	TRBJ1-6	ASRTGGEASPLH
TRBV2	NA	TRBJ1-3	ASSEMGYSGNTIY
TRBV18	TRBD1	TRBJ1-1	ASSPPTTGTTEAF
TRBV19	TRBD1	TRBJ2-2	ASSRTGVQAGELF
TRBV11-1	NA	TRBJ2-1	ASSLAGLVNEQF
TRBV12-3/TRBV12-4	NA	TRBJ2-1	ASSHIDNEQF